What follows describes a single T cell receptor beta chain. What it recognizes is unknown. TCRdb's table, derived via immunoSEQ multiplex PCR, lists solely in-frame clones and lacks some. The sample comprises about 98,000 clones, more than 75% of which are singletons, and around 3.6% rests with the top ten. The data derive from a study of radiotherapy plus CTLA-4 blockade in lung cancer. Overall study results and limits: Alongside interferon-beta, early blood T cell clone dynamics were reportedly the best predictor of response. Researchers report tumor-derived TCR clones expanding in blood after radiotherapy plus ipilimumab.

Germline loops: CDR1 GTSNPN, CDR2 SVGIG (reference sequence). V was clipped by 5 bases and J by 1 base, with 14 bases between them. CDR3 size: 14 residues. Those patients who had chemo-refractory metastatic non-small-cell lung cancer were given focal radiation along with CTLA-4 blockade through ipilimumab. The V call is TRBV30, the J call TRBJ1-1, with a weak D call TRBD1 (6 bases). Sequenced material: peripheral blood, taken from a patient treated with radiotherapy plus ipilimumab. The origin of this receptor is a human donor with non-small cell lung cancer who had a partial response to radiotherapy plus ipilimumab. DNA of the CDR3: TGTGCCTGGGGTAATGACAGGAAGAACACTGAAGCTTTCTTT. This encodes CAWGNDRKNTEAFF.